One and the same sample provided the 20 T cell receptor beta chains below, sequenced in a study of T cell responses to AZD1222 COVID-19 vaccine (dated by TCRdb to about 2021). The method was the immunoSEQ multiplex PCR assay. The immuneACCESS repertoire file appears here via TCRdb, limited to in-frame rearrangements. These files lack a portion of the clones; in checked studies, under half of the deficit traces to unresolved V genes, and the cause of the others is not known. Recorded for this sample are about 120,000 clones; approximately 94% of them occurred a single time. The ten top clones hold 2.9% of the sample. Reading the label with the study, this specimen's time point is: about 28 days (+/-7) after the second vaccine dose. The sample here was peripheral blood, taken 28 days after the second AZD1222 dose. The receptors were sampled from an adult who received the AZD1222 COVID-19 vaccine.

The CDR3 reads CASSMMRGRGANVLTF. In nucleotides, the CDR3 is TGTGCCAGTAGTATGATGAGGGGTCGCGGGGCCAACGTCCTGACTTTC. The chain uses TRBV19 and TRBJ2-6; D may be TRBD1 or TRBD2 (5 bases each). Trimming shortened V by 3 bases and J by 4 bases, and 13 bases separated the two germline ends. Per germline, CDR1 LNHDA and CDR2 SQIVND (reference sequence). The CDR3 consists of 16 residues.

The chain couples TRBV5-1 to TRBJ1-1, with 7 bases fitting TRBD1. The CDR3 is made up of 17 amino acids. CDR1 and CDR2 (germline): SGHRS, YFSETQ. The junction had 17 bases not matched to a gene; V was cut back by 4 bases and J by 5 bases. This CDR3 reads CASSHHSTGVEDTEAFF. CDR3 bases: TGCGCCAGCAGCCATCACTCAACAGGGGTTGAGGATACTGAAGCTTTCTTT.

The chain recombines TRBV6-2 or TRBV6-3 with TRBJ1-5; 9 bases line up with TRBD1. Trimming took 2 bases from V and 2 from J; bases not matched to a gene: 7. CDR3 size: 17 residues. Germline-derived CDR1 and CDR2 are MNHEY and SVGEGT. DNA for the CDR3: TGTGCCAGCAGTTACAGCGCGACAGGGGGTCGCAATCAGCCCCAGCATTTT. Translation: CASSYSATGGRNQPQHF.

The chain combines TRBV15 with TRBJ2-2, with D possibly matching TRBD2 (6 bases). The CDR3 loop spans 17 amino acids. Germline CDR1 reads LNHNV; CDR2 reads YYDKDF (reference sequence). The V and J ends lost 0 bases and 7 bases respectively, with 18 bases between them. The CDR3 DNA follows: TGTGCCACCAGCAGAGAGCCCCGGGACTTATTCATCGGGGAGCTGTTTTTT. This encodes CATSREPRDLFIGELFF.

The CDR3 DNA reads TGTGCCAGCAGTTACTCAGGGACAGGGGGAAATCAGCCCCAGCATTTT. Protein sequence: CASSYSGTGGNQPQHF. The V gene is TRBV6-5, the J gene TRBJ1-5, with 11 bases that match TRBD1. In germline, CDR1 is MNHEY, CDR2 SVGAGI. Trimming took 0 bases from V and 4 from J; bases not matched to a gene: 2. This CDR3 region has 16 residues.

The chain has TRBV4-1 and TRBJ2-3, with TRBD1 identical over 12 bases. The J segment lost 1 base and the V segment lost 4 bases, leaving 12 bases of the junction unmatched. Germline V gene data show CDR1 as MGHRA and CDR2 as YSYEKL. The CDR3 runs 19 residues. In DNA form, the CDR3 reads TGCGCCAGCAGCCTAACGGGACAGGGGGCGCTTGGAGGCACAGATACGCAGTATTTT. Translated, it gives CASSLTGQGALGGTDTQYF.

The chain carries TRBV27 and TRBJ1-2; maybe TRBD1 (6 bases). The CDR3 runs to 15 residues. From germline, CDR1 is MNHEY and CDR2 SMNVEV (reference sequence). V gave up 5 bases and J gave up 5 bases, with 18 bases separating them. DNA for the CDR3: TGTGCCAGCAGTCCCCAGGTTGGGGGCGGATATGGCTACACCTTC. Amino acids: CASSPQVGGGYGYTF.

The V call is TRBV7-9, the J call TRBJ2-3; TRBD1 is a possible D gene (6 bases). The CDR3 contains 16 residues. Germline V gives CDR1 SEHNR, CDR2 FQNEAQ (reference sequence). V dropped 5 bases and J dropped 0 bases, with 15 bases sitting between them. The DNA for the CDR3 is TGTGCCAGCAGCCCAAGGGGGTCGGGAAGCACAGATACGCAGTATTTT. Its protein product is CASSPRGSGSTDTQYF.

This rearrangement joins TRBV21-1 to TRBJ1-1. TRBV21-1 counts as a pseudogene. The CDR3 length is 12 residues. The CDR3 DNA follows: TGTGCCAGCGGGTACTTGGGCACTGAAGCTTTCTTT. The encoded protein is CASGYLGTEAFF.

The genes are TRBV3-1 (or the pseudogene TRBV3-2) and TRBJ1-6, with D perhaps TRBD1 (6 bases). Trimming removed 4 bases from V and 7 bases from J, with 11 bases in between. The CDR3 is made up of 14 amino acids. CDR1 is LGHDT and CDR2 is YNNKEL in the germline V gene (reference sequence). CDR3 region: CASSLGQLNSPLHF. CDR3 coding DNA: TGTGCCAGCAGCCTCGGACAGCTGAATTCACCCCTCCACTTT.

The chain is built from TRBV12-3 or TRBV12-4 and TRBJ1-1; no clear D. This CDR3 region has 11 residues. Trimming left V 1 base short and J 7 bases short, with 4 bases between. Written as DNA, the CDR3 is TGTGCCAGCAGTTTAGGGTTTGAAGCTTTCTTT. It codes for CASSLGFEAFF.

The chain combines TRBV19 with TRBJ1-6; D remains ambiguous. Trimming took 7 bases from V and 10 from J, leaving 14 bases between them. The germline V gene has CDR1 LNHDA and CDR2 SQIVND (reference sequence). The CDR3 has 13 amino acids. This CDR3 reads CASNRAAESPLHF. Here the CDR3 DNA reads TGTGCCAGTAATCGAGCGGCAGAATCACCCCTCCACTTT.

The chain joins TRBV7-9 to TRBJ1-2, with TRBD1 identical over 10 bases. V trimming: 3 bases; J trimming: 5 bases; junction bases outside the gene matches: 3. The CDR3 extends over 14 amino acids. CDR1 SEHNR and CDR2 FQNEAQ come from the germline V gene (reference sequence). CDR3 loop: CASSLGTGEYGYTF. CDR3 nucleotides: TGTGCCAGCAGCTTGGGGACAGGGGAGTATGGCTACACCTTC.

The gene calls are TRBV3-1 (or the pseudogene TRBV3-2) and TRBJ2-7; D unresolved. Looked up from germline, CDR1 is LGHDT and CDR2 is YNNKEL (reference sequence). CDR3 length: 14 residues. Trimming left V 1 base short and J 1 base short, with 8 bases between. CDR3 sequence reads: CASSQASDSYEQYF. CDR3 DNA sequence: TGTGCCAGCAGCCAAGCATCCGATTCCTACGAGCAGTACTTC.

This chain uses TRBV3-1 (or the pseudogene TRBV3-2) with TRBJ2-6, with a weak D call TRBD1 (5 bases). V was shortened by 2 bases and J by 2 bases, with 16 bases between the two germline ends. This CDR3 has 18 amino acids. Germline CDR1 is LGHDT and CDR2 is YNNKEL (reference sequence). The CDR3 region is CASSQMRQGSAGANVLTF. CDR3 in DNA: TGTGCCAGCAGCCAAATGCGGCAGGGTTCGGCTGGGGCCAACGTCCTGACTTTC.

V is TRBV4-2 and J is TRBJ1-2; TRBD1 might be the D (6 bases). Trimming removed 3 bases at V and 2 bases at J, with 13 bases between. CDR3 size: 15 residues. The germline gives CDR1 LGHNA, CDR2 YNFKEQ. The CDR3 reads CASSHTQGVNYGYTF. The CDR3, as DNA: TGTGCCAGCAGCCACACACAGGGCGTAAACTATGGCTACACCTTC.

The chain recombines TRBV24-1 with TRBJ2-2; 7 bases align to TRBD2. The CDR3 is 16 residues long. Germline CDR1 KGHDR, CDR2 SFDVKD. After removal of 3 bases from V and 2 bases from J, the junction contained 5 bases not matched to a gene. The CDR3 here is CATSDESGINTGELFF. The DNA of the CDR3 is TGTGCCACCAGTGATGAGAGCGGGATCAACACCGGGGAGCTGTTTTTT.

V gene TRBV27 combines with J gene TRBJ1-4; TRBD1 matches at 9 bases. With 6 bases clipped from V and 5 bases from J, the junction kept 4 bases outside the gene matches. Germline CDR1 MNHEY, CDR2 SMNVEV (reference sequence). This CDR3 region has 14 residues. This CDR3 reads CASSSGTGNEKLFF. In nucleotides, the CDR3 is TGTGCCAGCAGCTCCGGGACAGGGAATGAAAAACTGTTTTTT.

This chain connects TRBV6-5 to TRBJ2-4; D possibly corresponds to TRBD2 (6 bases). From germline, CDR1 is MNHEY and CDR2 SVGAGI. This CDR3 has 15 residues. Trimming took 6 bases from V and 0 from J, leaving 12 bases between them. CDR3 bases: TGTGCCAGCAGGCCCCCGGGACTAGCCAAAAACATTCAGTACTTC. Its protein is CASRPPGLAKNIQYF.

CDR3 region: CASSIGGTPREKLFF. The CDR3 DNA is TGTGCCAGTAGTATCGGGGGGACTCCTCGTGAAAAACTGTTTTTT. This chain joins TRBV19 and TRBJ1-4, with TRBD1 as a possible D gene (5 bases). Between the trimmed V and J ends, which lost 3 bases and 7 bases, there was a span of 15 bases. The CDR3 is 15 amino acids. Germline V lookup: CDR1 LNHDA, CDR2 SQIVND (reference sequence).